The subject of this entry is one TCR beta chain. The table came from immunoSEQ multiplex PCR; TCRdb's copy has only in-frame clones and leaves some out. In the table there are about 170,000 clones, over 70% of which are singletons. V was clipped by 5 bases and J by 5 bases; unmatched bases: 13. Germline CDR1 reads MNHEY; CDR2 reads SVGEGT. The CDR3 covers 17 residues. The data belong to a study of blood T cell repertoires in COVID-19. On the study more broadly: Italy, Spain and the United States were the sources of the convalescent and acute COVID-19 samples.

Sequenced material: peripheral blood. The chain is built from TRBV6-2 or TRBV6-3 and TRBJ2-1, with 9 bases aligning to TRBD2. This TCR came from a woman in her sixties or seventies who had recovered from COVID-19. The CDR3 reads CASSPTPWREGNNEQFF. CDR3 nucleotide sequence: TGTGCCAGCAGTCCCACCCCTTGGCGGGAGGGCAACAATGAGCAGTTCTTC.